This paragraph covers one T cell receptor (beta chain) sequence. Antigen: not known. The data are from a study of cytomegalovirus exposure and HLA in healthy donors. The PCR employed 60 Vbeta primers together with 13 Jbeta primers. Generated by immunoSEQ multiplex PCR, the TCRdb table keeps only in-frame clones and is missing some. The sample has about 150,000 clones, more than 70% seen once. Study-wide findings and caveats: Later analysis identified several of the most significant clusters that appeared linked to common viral pathogens. The classifier reportedly diagnosed cytomegalovirus status with high specificity and sensitivity. Previous analysis showed most TCR beta V segments were productive about 87% or about 30% of the time.

The V and J ends lost 8 bases and 1 base respectively, with 14 bases between them. This CDR3 has 14 amino acids. In germline, CDR1 is MNHEY, CDR2 SVGAGI. Sequencing was performed on PBMCs. V is TRBV6-5 and J is TRBJ1-1; D is unresolved. The sequence came from a woman between 40 and 55 years old in good health and CMV-seropositive. This chain's CDR3 is CASHETLSNTEAFF. The CDR3 nucleotides read TGTGCCAGCCATGAGACACTCTCGAACACTGAAGCTTTCTTT.